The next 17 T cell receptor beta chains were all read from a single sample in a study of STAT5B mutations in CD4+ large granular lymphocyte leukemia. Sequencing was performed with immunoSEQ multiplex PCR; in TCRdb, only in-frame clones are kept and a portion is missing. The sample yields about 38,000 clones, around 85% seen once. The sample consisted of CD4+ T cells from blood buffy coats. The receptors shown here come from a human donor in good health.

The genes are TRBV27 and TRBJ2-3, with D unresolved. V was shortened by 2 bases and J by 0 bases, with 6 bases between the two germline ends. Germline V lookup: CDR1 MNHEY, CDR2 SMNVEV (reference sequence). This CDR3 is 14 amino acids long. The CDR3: CASSLVGSTDTQYF. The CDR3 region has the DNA TGTGCCAGCAGTTTAGTGGGAAGCACAGATACGCAGTATTTT.

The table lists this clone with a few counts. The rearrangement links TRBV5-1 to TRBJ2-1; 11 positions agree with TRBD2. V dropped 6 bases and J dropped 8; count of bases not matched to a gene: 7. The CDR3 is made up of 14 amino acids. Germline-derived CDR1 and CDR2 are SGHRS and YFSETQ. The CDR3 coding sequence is TGCGCCAGCACCGCTAGCGGGGGGCTGGATGAGCAGTTCTTC. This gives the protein CASTASGGLDEQFF. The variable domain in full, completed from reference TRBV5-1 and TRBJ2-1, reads KAGVTQTPRYLIKTRGQQVTLSCSPISGHRSVSWYQQTPGQGLQFLFEYFSETQRNKGNFPGRFSGRQFSNSRSEMNVSTLELGDSALYLCASTASGGLDEQFFGPGTRLTVL.

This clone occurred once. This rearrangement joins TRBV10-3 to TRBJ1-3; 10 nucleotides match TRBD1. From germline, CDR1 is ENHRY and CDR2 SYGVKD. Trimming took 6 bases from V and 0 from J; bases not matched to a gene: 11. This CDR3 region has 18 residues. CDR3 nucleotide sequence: TGTGCCATCAGACAGTCTTCCGGGACAGGGGCCTCTGGAAACACCATATATTTT. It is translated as CAIRQSSGTGASGNTIYF.

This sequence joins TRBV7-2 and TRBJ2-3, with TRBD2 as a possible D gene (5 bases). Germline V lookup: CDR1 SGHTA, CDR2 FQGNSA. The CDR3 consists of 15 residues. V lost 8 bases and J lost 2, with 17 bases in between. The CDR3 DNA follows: TGTGCCAGCGGGTACACGGGGTTCGACACAGATACGCAGTATTTT. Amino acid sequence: CASGYTGFDTDTQYF.

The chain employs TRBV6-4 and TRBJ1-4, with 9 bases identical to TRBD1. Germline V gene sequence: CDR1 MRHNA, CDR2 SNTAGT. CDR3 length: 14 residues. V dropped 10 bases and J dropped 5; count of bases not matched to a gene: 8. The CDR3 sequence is CATISGTGNEKLFF. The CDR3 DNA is TGTGCCACCATATCCGGGACAGGGAATGAAAAACTGTTTTTT.

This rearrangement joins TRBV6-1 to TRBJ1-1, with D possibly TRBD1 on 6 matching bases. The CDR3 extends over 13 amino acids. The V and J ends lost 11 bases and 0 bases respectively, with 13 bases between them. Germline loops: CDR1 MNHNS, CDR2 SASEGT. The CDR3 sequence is CAAHRVMNTEAFF. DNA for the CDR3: TGTGCCGCACACAGGGTGATGAACACTGAAGCTTTCTTT.

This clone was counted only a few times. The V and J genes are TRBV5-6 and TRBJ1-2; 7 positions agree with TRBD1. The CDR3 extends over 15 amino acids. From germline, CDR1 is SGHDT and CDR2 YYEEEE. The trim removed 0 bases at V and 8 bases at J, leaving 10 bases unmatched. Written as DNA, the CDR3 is TGTGCCAGCAGCTTGGTTGTCGTAGGAGGGGGCGGCTACACCTTC. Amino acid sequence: CASSLVVVGGGGYTF.

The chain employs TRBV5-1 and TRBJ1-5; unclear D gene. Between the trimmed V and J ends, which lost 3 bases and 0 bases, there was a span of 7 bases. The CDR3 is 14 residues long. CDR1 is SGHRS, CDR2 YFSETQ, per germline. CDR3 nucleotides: TGCGCCAGCAGCTCGGGATTTAGCAATCAGCCCCAGCATTTT. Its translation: CASSSGFSNQPQHF.

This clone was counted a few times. CDR3 amino acids: CASRRQGYEQYF. The CDR3 nucleotides are TGTGCCAGTAGAAGACAGGGTTACGAGCAGTACTTC. The genes are TRBV19 and TRBJ2-7; 7 bases line up with TRBD1. Losses at the gene ends were 6 bases for V and 4 bases for J; bases not matched to a gene: 3. The CDR3 has 12 residues. CDR1 LNHDA and CDR2 SQIVND come from the germline V gene (reference sequence).

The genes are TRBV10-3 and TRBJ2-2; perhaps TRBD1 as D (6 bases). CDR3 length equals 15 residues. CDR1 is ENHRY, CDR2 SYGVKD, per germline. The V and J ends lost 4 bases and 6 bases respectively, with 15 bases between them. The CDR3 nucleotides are TGTGCCATCAGTGGGAGGACCCCAGGGGCCGGGGAGCTGTTTTTT. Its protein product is CAISGRTPGAGELFF.

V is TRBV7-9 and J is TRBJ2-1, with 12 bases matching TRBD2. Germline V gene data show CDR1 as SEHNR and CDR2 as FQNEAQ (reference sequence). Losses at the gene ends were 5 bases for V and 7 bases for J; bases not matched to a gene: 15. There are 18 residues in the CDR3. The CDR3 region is CASSLPPRLAGVGNEQFF. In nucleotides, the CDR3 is TGTGCCAGCAGCCTCCCTCCTAGACTAGCGGGAGTAGGGAATGAGCAGTTCTTC.

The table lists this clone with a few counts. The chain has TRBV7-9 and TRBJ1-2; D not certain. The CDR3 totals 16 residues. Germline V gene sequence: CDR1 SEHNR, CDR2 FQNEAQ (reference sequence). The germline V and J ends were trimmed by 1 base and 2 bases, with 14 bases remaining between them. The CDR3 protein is CASSLEGGQTNYGYTF. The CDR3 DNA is TGTGCCAGCAGCTTAGAGGGAGGCCAGACGAACTATGGCTACACCTTC. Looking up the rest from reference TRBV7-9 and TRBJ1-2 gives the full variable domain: DTGVSQNPRHKITKRGQNVTFRCDPISEHNRLYWYRQTLGQGPEFLTYFQNEAQLEKSRLLSDRFSAERPKGSFSTLEIQRTEQGDSAMYLCASSLEGGQTNYGYTFGSGTRLTVV.

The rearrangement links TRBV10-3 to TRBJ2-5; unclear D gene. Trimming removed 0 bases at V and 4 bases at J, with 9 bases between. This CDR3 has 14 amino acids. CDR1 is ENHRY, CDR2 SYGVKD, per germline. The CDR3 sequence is CAISESSMGETQYF. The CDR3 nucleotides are TGTGCCATCAGTGAGTCTAGTATGGGAGAGACCCAGTACTTC.

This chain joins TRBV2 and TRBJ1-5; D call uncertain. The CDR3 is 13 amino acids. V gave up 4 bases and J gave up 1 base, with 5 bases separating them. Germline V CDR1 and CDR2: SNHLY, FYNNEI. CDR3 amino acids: CASSGPSNQPQHF. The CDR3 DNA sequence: TGTGCCAGCAGTGGGCCGAGCAATCAGCCCCAGCATTTT. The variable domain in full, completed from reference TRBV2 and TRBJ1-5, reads EPEVTQTPSHQVTQMGQEVILRCVPISNHLYFYWYRQILGQKVEFLVSFYNNEISEKSEIFDDQFSVERPDGSNFTLKIRSTKLEDSAMYFCASSGPSNQPQHFGDGTRLSIL.

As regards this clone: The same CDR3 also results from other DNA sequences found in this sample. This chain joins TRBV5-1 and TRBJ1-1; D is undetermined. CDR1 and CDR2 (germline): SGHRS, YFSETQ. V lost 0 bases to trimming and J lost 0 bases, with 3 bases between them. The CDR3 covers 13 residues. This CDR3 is CASSLGVNTEAFF. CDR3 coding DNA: TGCGCCAGCAGCTTGGGAGTGAACACTGAAGCTTTCTTT. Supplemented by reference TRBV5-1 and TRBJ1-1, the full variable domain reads KAGVTQTPRYLIKTRGQQVTLSCSPISGHRSVSWYQQTPGQGLQFLFEYFSETQRNKGNFPGRFSGRQFSNSRSEMNVSTLELGDSALYLCASSLGVNTEAFFGQGTRLTVV.

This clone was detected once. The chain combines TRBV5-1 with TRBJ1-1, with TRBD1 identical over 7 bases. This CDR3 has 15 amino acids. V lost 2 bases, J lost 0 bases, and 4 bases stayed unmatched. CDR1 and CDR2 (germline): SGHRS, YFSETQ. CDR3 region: CASSFQGGMNTEAFF. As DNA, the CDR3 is TGCGCCAGCAGCTTCCAGGGGGGCATGAACACTGAAGCTTTCTTT.

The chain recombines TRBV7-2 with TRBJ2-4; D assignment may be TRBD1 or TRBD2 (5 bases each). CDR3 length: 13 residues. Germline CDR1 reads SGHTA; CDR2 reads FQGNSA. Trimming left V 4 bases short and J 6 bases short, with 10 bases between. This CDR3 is CASSSTGGNIQYF. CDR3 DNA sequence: TGTGCCAGCAGCTCTACTGGGGGAAACATTCAGTACTTC.